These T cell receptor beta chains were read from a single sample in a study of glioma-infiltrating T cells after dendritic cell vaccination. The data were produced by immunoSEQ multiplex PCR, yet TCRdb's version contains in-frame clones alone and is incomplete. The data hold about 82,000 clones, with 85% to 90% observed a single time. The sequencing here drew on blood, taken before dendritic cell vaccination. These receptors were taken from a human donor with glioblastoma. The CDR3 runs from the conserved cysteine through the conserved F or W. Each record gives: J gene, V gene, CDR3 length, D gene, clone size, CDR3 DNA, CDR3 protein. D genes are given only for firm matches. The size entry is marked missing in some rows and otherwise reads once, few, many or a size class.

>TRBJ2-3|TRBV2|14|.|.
TGTGCCAGCAGTGAGGCTCTTGTTACGGGTACGCAGTATTTT
CASSEALVTGTQYF
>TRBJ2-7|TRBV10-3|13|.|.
TGTGCCATCAGAAATGAAGGGGGCTACGAGCAGTACTTC
CAIRNEGGYEQYF
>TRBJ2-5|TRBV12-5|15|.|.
TGTGCTAGTGGTTTGGGGCAAGTTACCCAAGAGACCCAGTACTTC
CASGLGQVTQETQYF
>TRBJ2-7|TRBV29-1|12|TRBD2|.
TGCAGCGTGGGAGGGAGCTCCTACGAGCAGTACTTC
CSVGGSSYEQYF
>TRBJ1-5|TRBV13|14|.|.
TGTGCCAGCAGCATTGGACACATCAATCAGCCCCAGCATTTT
CASSIGHINQPQHF
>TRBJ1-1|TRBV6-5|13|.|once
TGTGCCAGCCTCGCCGTGGAGCGCACTGAAGCTTTCTTT
CASLAVERTEAFF
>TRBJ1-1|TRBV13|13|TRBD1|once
TGTGCCAGCAGCGGGGACAGCCACACTGAAGCTTTCTTT
CASSGDSHTEAFF
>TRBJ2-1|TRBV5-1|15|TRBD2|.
TGCGCCAGCAGCCAGCCGGGACTAGCTTCCAATGAGCAGTTCTTC
CASSQPGLASNEQFF
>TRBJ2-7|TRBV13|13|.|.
TGTGCCAGCAGCTTCCCAGGGCGGGAAGAGCAGTACTTC
CASSFPGREEQYF
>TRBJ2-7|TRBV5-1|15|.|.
TGCGCCAGCAGCATAGGACAGAGCAGCTCCTACGAGCAGTACTTC
CASSIGQSSSYEQYF
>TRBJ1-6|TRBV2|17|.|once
TGTGCCAGCAGTGAATGGGGAGGAGGCTCCTATAATTCACCCCTCCACTTT
CASSEWGGGSYNSPLHF
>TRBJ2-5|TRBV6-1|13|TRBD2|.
TGTGCCAGCGTTGGGACTAGCCAAGAGACCCAGTACTTC
CASVGTSQETQYF
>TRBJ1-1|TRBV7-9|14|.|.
TGTGCCAGCAGCTTAGAGGGGGAGAACACTGAAGCTTTCTTT
CASSLEGENTEAFF
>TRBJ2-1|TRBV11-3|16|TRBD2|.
TGTGCCAGCAGCTTAGTCTCGGGGGGGTCCTACAATGAGCAGTTCTTC
CASSLVSGGSYNEQFF
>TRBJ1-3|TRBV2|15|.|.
TGTGCCAGCAGCCCCGATCGCGTCTCTGGAAACACCATATATTTT
CASSPDRVSGNTIYF
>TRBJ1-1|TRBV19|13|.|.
TGTGCCAGTAGTAAACAGGTTGGGACTGAAGCTTTCTTT
CASSKQVGTEAFF
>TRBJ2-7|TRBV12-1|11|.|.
TGTGCCAGCAGCTTTCAGGGCGAGCAGTACTTC
CASSFQGEQYF
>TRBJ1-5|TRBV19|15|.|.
TGTGCCAGTAGTATGTTTTCAGGGGACGGTCAGCCCCAGCATTTT
CASSMFSGDGQPQHF
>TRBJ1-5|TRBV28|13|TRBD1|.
TGTGCCAGCCGGGACAGCACTATCAGCCCCCAGCATTTT
CASRDSTISPQHF
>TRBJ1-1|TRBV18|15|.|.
TGTGCCAGCTCACCACCCCCAGGGTGGGCCACTGAAGCTTTCTTT
CASSPPPGWATEAFF
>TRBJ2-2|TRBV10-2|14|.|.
TGCGCCAGCAGAGGGGGGGGGAACACCGGGGAGCTGTTTTTT
CASRGGGNTGELFF
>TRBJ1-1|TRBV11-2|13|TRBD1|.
TGTGCCAGTACGGGACAGCCGAACACTGAAGCTTTCTTT
CASTGQPNTEAFF
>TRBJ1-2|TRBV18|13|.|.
TGTGCCAGCTCACCCGGTCAGGGGAATGGCTACACCTTC
CASSPGQGNGYTF
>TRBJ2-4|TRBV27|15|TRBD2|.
TGTGCCAGCAGTTTATCGTCCGGGACTAGCCCCATTCAGTACTTC
CASSLSSGTSPIQYF
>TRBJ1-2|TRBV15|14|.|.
TGTGCCACCAGCAGAGCGAGCGGGCCCTATGGCTACACCTTC
CATSRASGPYGYTF